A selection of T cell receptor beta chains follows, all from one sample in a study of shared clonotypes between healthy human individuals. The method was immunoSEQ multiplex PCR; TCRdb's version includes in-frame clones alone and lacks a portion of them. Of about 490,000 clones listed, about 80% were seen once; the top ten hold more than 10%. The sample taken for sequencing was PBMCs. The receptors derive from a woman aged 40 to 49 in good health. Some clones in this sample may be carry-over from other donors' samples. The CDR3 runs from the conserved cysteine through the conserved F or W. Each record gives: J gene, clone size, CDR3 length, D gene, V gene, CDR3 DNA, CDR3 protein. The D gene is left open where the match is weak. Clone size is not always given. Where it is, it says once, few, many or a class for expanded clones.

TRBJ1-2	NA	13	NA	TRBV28	TGTGCCAGCAGATCCCAAGGTAGCTATGGCTACACCTTC	CASRSQGSYGYTF
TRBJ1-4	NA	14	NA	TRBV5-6	TGTGCCAGCAGCCAGGAGGGTACCGGGGGAAAACTGTTTTTT	CASSQEGTGGKLFF
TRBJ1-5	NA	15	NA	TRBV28	TGTGCCAGCAGGAAGACGGGGGGCGGTTCGAAGCCCCAGCATTTT	CASRKTGGGSKPQHF
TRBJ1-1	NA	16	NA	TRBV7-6	TGTGCCAGCAGCTTAGTCGGCGGGACGTTGAACACTGAAGCTTTCTTT	CASSLVGGTLNTEAFF
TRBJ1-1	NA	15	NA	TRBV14	TGTGCCAGCAGCCCCGGCGGGGCCCCGATCTCTGAAGCTTTCTTT	CASSPGGAPISEAFF
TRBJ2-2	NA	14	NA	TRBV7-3	TGTGCCAGCAGCTCCGGGGGGACAAAAGGGGAGCTGTTTTTT	CASSSGGTKGELFF
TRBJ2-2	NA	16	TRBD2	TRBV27	TGTGCCAGCAGTTATAGGACTAGAATGAACACCGGGGAGCTGTTTTTT	CASSYRTRMNTGELFF
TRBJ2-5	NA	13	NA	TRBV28	TGTGCCAGCAGTTTGGCGGGATCGGAGACCCAGTACTTC	CASSLAGSETQYF
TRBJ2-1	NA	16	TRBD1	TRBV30	TGTGCCTGGAGTTACATTGGGACAGGGTTGAGCAATGAGCAGTTCTTC	CAWSYIGTGLSNEQFF
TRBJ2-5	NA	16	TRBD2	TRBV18	TGTGCCAGCTCACGAAACGAGCCGGGACTACCAGAGACCCAGTACTTC	CASSRNEPGLPETQYF
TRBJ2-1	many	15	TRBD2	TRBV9	TGTGCCAGCAGCCCTCGGACTAGCGGGTCTTATGAGCAGTTCTTC	CASSPRTSGSYEQFF
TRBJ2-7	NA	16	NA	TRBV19	TGTGCCAGTAGTGCCCAAACACTAGCCAGCTCCTACGAGCAGTACTTC	CASSAQTLASSYEQYF
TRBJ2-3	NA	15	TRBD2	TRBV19	TGTGCCAGTAGCCATACTAGCGGGGGCCTAGATACGCAGTATTTT	CASSHTSGGLDTQYF
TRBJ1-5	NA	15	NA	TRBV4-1	TGCGCCAGCAGCCATAATCAGGGAAGCAATCAGCCCCAGCATTTT	CASSHNQGSNQPQHF
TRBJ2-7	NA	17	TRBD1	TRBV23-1	TGCGCCAGCAGTCAATTACGCGCGGGACAGGGAGTCTACGAGCAGTACTTC	CASSQLRAGQGVYEQYF
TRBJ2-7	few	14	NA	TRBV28	TGTGCCAGCAGCCTCCCCGGGACAAGCCACGAGCAGTACTTC	CASSLPGTSHEQYF
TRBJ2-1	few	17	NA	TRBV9	TGTGCCAGCAGCCTCAATAGCGGTCCAATCTCCTACAATGAGCAGTTCTTC	CASSLNSGPISYNEQFF
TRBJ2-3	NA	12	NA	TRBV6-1	TGTGCCAGCAGTGACCTTTTAGATACGCAGTATTTT	CASSDLLDTQYF
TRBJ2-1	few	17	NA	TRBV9	TGTGCCAGCAGCGCCAGCTTGAAGGGGCTCTCCTACAATGAGCAGTTCTTC	CASSASLKGLSYNEQFF
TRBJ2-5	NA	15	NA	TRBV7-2	TGTGCCAGCAGCCGATCAGGGGAGAGGAGGGAGACCCAGTACTTC	CASSRSGERRETQYF
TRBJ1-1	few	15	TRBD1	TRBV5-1	TGCGCCAGCAGCTTACTACCCGGGACAGGGCCTGAAGCTTTCTTT	CASSLLPGTGPEAFF
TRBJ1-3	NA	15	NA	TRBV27	TGTGCCAGCAGCCGCCAGGCCGGGGTTGGAAACACCATATATTTT	CASSRQAGVGNTIYF
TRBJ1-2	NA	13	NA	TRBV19	TGTGCCAGTAAAGGGACAAGGTTGCGGGGCTACACCTTC	CASKGTRLRGYTF
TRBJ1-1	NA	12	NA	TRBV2	TGTGCCAGCAGCCAAGGGCCCACTGAAGCTTTCTTT	CASSQGPTEAFF
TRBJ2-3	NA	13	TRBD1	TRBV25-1	TGTGCCAGCACCGACAGGGGCACAGATACGCAGTATTTT	CASTDRGTDTQYF
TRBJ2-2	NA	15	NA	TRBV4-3	TGCGCCAGCAGCCAAGGGTTCCGGGCCCCCGGGGAGCTGTTTTTT	CASSQGFRAPGELFF
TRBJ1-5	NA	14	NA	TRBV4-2	TGTGCCAGCAGCCAACCGTATAGCAATCAGCCCCAGCATTTT	CASSQPYSNQPQHF